A single sample is the source of the 23 T cell receptor beta chains below, sequenced in a study of T cells in Graves' hyperthyroidism and ophthalmopathy. The TCR beta CDR3 regions underwent amplification using RNA transcripts as the source. The HTBI primer set served for first-round RT-PCR of the TCR CDR3. TCRdb independently ran MiXCR on the multiplex PCR reads; one entry per CDR3 protein. The table has approximately 410,000 distinct CDR3 sequences, over 12% seen once; the top ten hold about 13%. Specimen: blood. The source of these receptors is a man aged 18 to 30 with Graves' ophthalmopathy.

This clonotype was seen ten or more times. The V call is TRBV2, the J call TRBJ1-4, with a tentative D call TRBD1 (5 bases). V shed 8 bases and J shed 8 bases, with 15 bases lying between them. CDR3 length equals 13 residues. The germline V gene has CDR1 SNHLY and CDR2 FYNNEI. The CDR3 nucleotides read TGTGCCAGCCAAGGGGAGAGTGGGGAAAAACTGTTTTTT. As protein: CASQGESGEKLFF. The complete variable domain, with remaining parts taken from reference TRBV2 and TRBJ1-4, reads EPEVTQTPSHQVTQMGQEVILRCVPISNHLYFYWYRQILGQKVEFLVSFYNNEISEKSEIFDDQFSVERPDGSNFTLKIRSTKLEDSAMYFCASQGESGEKLFFGSGTQLSVL.

This clonotype was counted only a few times. J is TRBJ2-1 and V is TRBV6-5, with D tentatively TRBD1 or TRBD2 (5 bases each). The V end lost 1 base, the J end lost 10 bases, and 11 bases lay between the germline ends. CDR1 and CDR2 from the germline V gene are MNHEY and SVGAGI. The CDR3 runs 13 residues. The CDR3 region has the DNA TGTGCCAGCAGTTACTATCGGGACCTCGAGCAGTTCTTC. Protein product: CASSYYRDLEQFF.

This clonotype has ten or more counts. The rearrangement uses TRBV7-8 and TRBJ1-5; no reliable D call. This CDR3 spans 17 amino acids. CDR1 SGHVS and CDR2 FQNEAQ come from the germline V gene. Trimming shortened V by 10 bases and J by 4 bases, and 26 bases separated the two germline ends. CDR3 region: CATGRHPRTQPNQPQHF. The CDR3 DNA reads TGTGCCACCGGGCGCCATCCGCGCACCCAACCTAATCAGCCCCAGCATTTT.

Comments on this clonotype: Being one base from a much bigger clone, this may be a read error. This chain joins TRBV5-1 and TRBJ2-1, with TRBD2 matching 9 bases. This CDR3 has 15 residues. The V segment lost 5 bases and the J segment 5 bases; nucleotides outside the gene matches: 8. Per germline, CDR1 SGHRS and CDR2 YFSETQ. The CDR3 spells CASSFGGGGNNEQFF. CDR3 nucleotides: TGCGCCAGCAGTTTTGGCGGGGGGGGGAACAATGAGCAGTTCTTC.

Notes on this clonotype: Without the conserved terminal phenylalanine or tryptophan, this CDR3 likely stems from a read error. The chain carries TRBV20-1 and TRBJ1-2; D is uncertain. The CDR3 is 10 residues long. Germline CDR1 is DFQATT and CDR2 is SNEGSKA (reference sequence). V gave up 4 bases and J gave up 3 bases, with 3 bases separating them. Written as DNA, the CDR3 is TGCAGTGCTAACGACTATGGCTACACCTCC. It specifies CSANDYGYTS.

Ten or more counts support this clonotype. V and J are TRBV7-9 and TRBJ2-3; either TRBD1 or TRBD2 may fit D (5 bases each). CDR1 and CDR2 from the germline V gene are SEHNR and FQNEAQ (reference sequence). This CDR3 is 14 amino acids long. With 0 bases removed from V and 4 bases from J, the gap between germline ends came to 8 bases. DNA for the CDR3: TGTGCCAGCAGCTTAGCCCGGGGCTCAGATACGCAGTATTTT. Its translation: CASSLARGSDTQYF.

This clonotype was recorded many times. The gene calls are TRBV12-3 or TRBV12-4 and TRBJ1-2; D uncertain. The CDR3 loop spans 15 amino acids. Trimming shortened V by 3 bases and J by 1 base, and 12 bases separated the two germline ends. In DNA, the CDR3 is TGTGCCAGCAGTTTTATAGGGTCCCTTAACTATGGCTACACCTTC. Residues: CASSFIGSLNYGYTF.

This clonotype came up many times. The chain combines TRBV3-1 with TRBJ1-2, with D unresolved. V lost 3 bases, J lost 5 bases, and 10 bases lay in between. The CDR3 is 13 residues long. Looked up from germline, CDR1 is LGHDT and CDR2 is YNNKEL (reference sequence). The CDR3 nucleotides read TGTGCCAGCAGCCAGGGGAGTGGATATGGCTACACCTTC. This encodes CASSQGSGYGYTF.

This clonotype was recorded at least ten times. The CDR3 DNA sequence: TGTGCCATCAGTGAGTCCCAGCGGGGGAGCACAGATACGCAGTATTTT. This encodes CAISESQRGSTDTQYF. The chain links TRBV10-3 to TRBJ2-3; 8 bases map to TRBD2. The germline gives CDR1 ENHRY, CDR2 SYGVKD. The CDR3 totals 16 residues. V dropped 0 bases and J dropped 0; count of bases not matched to a gene: 2.

V and J are TRBV14 and TRBJ2-3, with a possible D match to TRBD2 (6 bases). Germline V lookup: CDR1 SGHDN, CDR2 FVKESK. V was clipped by 3 bases and J by 5 bases, with 15 bases between them. This CDR3 region has 15 residues. In nucleotides, the CDR3 is TGTGCCAGCAGCCACAGCCTTCTCGGGGGAGATACGCAGTATTTT. It encodes CASSHSLLGGDTQYF.

The chain combines TRBV10-3 with TRBJ2-5; 14 nucleotides match TRBD2. J gave up 4 bases and V 8 bases, and 3 bases lay outside the gene matches. CDR1 ENHRY and CDR2 SYGVKD come from the germline V gene. This CDR3 is built from 14 residues. Written as DNA, the CDR3 is TGTGCCATCGGGACTAGCGGGAGCGTAGAGACCCAGTACTTC. Protein product: CAIGTSGSVETQYF.

The chain joins TRBV19 to TRBJ2-1, with TRBD1 matching 7 bases. The CDR3 extends over 14 amino acids. CDR1 is LNHDA, CDR2 SQIVND, per germline (reference sequence). The trim removed 5 bases at V and 9 bases at J, leaving 10 bases unmatched. The CDR3 reads CASSFGQDYREQFF. The CDR3 DNA is TGTGCCAGTAGTTTTGGACAGGATTATCGTGAGCAGTTCTTC.

The chain joins TRBV9 to TRBJ2-7; unclear D gene. The V end lost 4 bases, the J end lost 4 bases, and 12 bases lay between the germline ends. There are 13 residues in the CDR3. The germline gives CDR1 SGDLS, CDR2 YYNGEE. Here the CDR3 reads CASSPTDKYEQYF. CDR3 nucleotide sequence: TGTGCCAGCAGCCCCACAGACAAGTACGAGCAGTACTTC.

There are a few counts of this clonotype. This chain connects TRBV19 to TRBJ2-2, with D possibly TRBD1 on 5 matching bases. Germline loops: CDR1 LNHDA, CDR2 SQIVND (reference sequence). The ends were cut back, 5 bases at V and 5 bases at J, with 9 bases in the middle. This CDR3 region has 13 residues. The CDR3 loop is CASSLYRTGELFF. As DNA, the CDR3 is TGTGCCAGTAGTCTCTACAGGACCGGGGAGCTGTTTTTT.

Notes on this clonotype: Possible read error: a much larger clone is one base away. The V gene is TRBV11-2, the J gene TRBJ2-7, with D possibly being TRBD1 (6 bases). The CDR3 runs to 15 residues. Trimming pared 1 base from V and 9 bases from J, leaving 19 bases between. The germline gives CDR1 SGHAT, CDR2 FQNNGV. The DNA for the CDR3 is TGTGCCAGCAGCTTAGTTGGCAACTCAGGGGTCGGGCAGTACTTC. This translates into CASSLVGNSGVGQYF.

This rearrangement joins TRBV4-1 to TRBJ2-4; D possibly corresponds to TRBD2 (6 bases). This CDR3 has 17 amino acids. V was cut by 0 bases and J by 7 bases, with 19 bases left in between. The germline CDR1 and CDR2 sequences are MGHRA and YSYEKL. The CDR3, as DNA: TGCGCCAGCAGCCAAGAGCCGCCGGGACTGGGAGTTAACATTCAGTACTTC. Translation: CASSQEPPGLGVNIQYF.

V usage is TRBV19 and J usage is TRBJ2-2, with unresolved D. Trimming stripped 1 base from V and 7 bases from J, with 7 bases between. Germline assignment: CDR1 LNHDA and CDR2 SQIVND (reference sequence). The CDR3 covers 13 residues. CDR3 DNA: TGTGCCAGTAGTATAGCGGCCAGCGGGGAGCTGTTTTTT. Translating gives CASSIAASGELFF. Variable domain in full (rest from reference TRBV19 and TRBJ2-2): DGGITQSPKYLFRKEGQNVTLSCEQNLNHDAMYWYRQDPGQGLRLIYYSQIVNDFQKGDIAEGYSVSREKKESFPLTVTSAQKNPTAFYLCASSIAASGELFFGEGSRLTVL.

This clonotype occurred once. Just one base apart from a much larger clone, this may be a read error. The chain employs TRBV7-9 and TRBJ2-7; D is unclear. The last part of the DNA fits TRBJ2-1 better; the J call may be wrong. Germline values: CDR1 SEHNR, CDR2 FQNEAQ (reference sequence). The length of the CDR3 is 13 residues. CDR3 sequence (DNA): TGTGCCAGCAGCTCCCCCAGTGGCTACGAGCAGTTCTTC. This translates into CASSSPSGYEQFF.

This clonotype was seen many times. The J gene is TRBJ2-3, the V gene TRBV4-1; D tentatively fits TRBD1 or TRBD2 (5 bases each). The CDR3 is 15 amino acids. Germline V gives CDR1 MGHRA, CDR2 YSYEKL. V shed 0 bases and J shed 2 bases, with 9 bases lying between them. The CDR3 nucleotides read TGCGCCAGCAGCCAAGATCAGGGAGCCACAGATACGCAGTATTTT. Protein: CASSQDQGATDTQYF.

The V call is TRBV4-2, the J call TRBJ2-3; D may be TRBD1 or TRBD2 (5 bases each). Germline CDR1 is LGHNA and CDR2 is YNFKEQ. The CDR3 is made up of 15 amino acids. The ends were cut back, 0 bases at V and 2 bases at J, with 9 bases in the middle. CDR3 amino acids: CASSQESGTTDTQYF. The CDR3 DNA is TGTGCCAGCAGCCAAGAGAGTGGGACCACAGATACGCAGTATTTT.

The gene calls are TRBV20-1 and TRBJ2-5; a possible D gene is TRBD2 (7 bases). The CDR3 contains 14 residues. CDR1 is DFQATT and CDR2 is SNEGSKA in the germline V gene (reference sequence). Here the CDR3 DNA reads TGCAGCGTAGGGGGGGCACAAGCTCAAGAGACCCAGTACTTC. Its protein product is CSVGGAQAQETQYF.

This clonotype was picked up many times. The V gene is TRBV5-1, the J gene TRBJ2-7; 7 bases line up with TRBD2. Germline V gene data show CDR1 as SGHRS and CDR2 as YFSETQ. The length of the CDR3 is 12 residues. After removal of 7 bases from V and 3 bases from J, the junction contained 4 bases not matched to a gene. Written as DNA, the CDR3 is TGCGCCAGCTGGGGAGGGGACTACGAGCAGTACTTC. Its protein is CASWGGDYEQYF.

This clonotype was counted at least ten times. The chain recombines TRBV12-3 or TRBV12-4 with TRBJ2-5; 10 positions agree with TRBD2. The CDR3 extends over 15 amino acids. With V trimmed by 6 bases and J by 5 bases, 9 bases remained unmatched. For the CDR3, the DNA is TGTGCCAGCAGCCCCGAAGCGGGAGGGCGTGAGACCCAGTACTTC. Its protein product is CASSPEAGGRETQYF.